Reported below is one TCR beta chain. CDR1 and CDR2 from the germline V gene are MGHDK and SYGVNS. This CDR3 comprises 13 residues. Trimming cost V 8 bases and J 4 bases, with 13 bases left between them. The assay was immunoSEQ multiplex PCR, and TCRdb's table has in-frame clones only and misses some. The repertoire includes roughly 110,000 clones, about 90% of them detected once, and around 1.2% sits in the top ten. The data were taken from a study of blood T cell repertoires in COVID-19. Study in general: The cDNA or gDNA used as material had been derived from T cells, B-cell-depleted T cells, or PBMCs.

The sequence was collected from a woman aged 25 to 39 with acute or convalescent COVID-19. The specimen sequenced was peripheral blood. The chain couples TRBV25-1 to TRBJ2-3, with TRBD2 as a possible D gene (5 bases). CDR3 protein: CASREVFSDTQYF. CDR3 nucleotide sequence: TGTGCCAGCCGGGAAGTTTTTTCAGATACGCAGTATTTT.